This passage covers 12 T cell receptor beta chains from one sample sequenced in a study of T cell responses to AZD1222 COVID-19 vaccine. Sequencing used immunoSEQ multiplex PCR; TCRdb keeps in-frame clones, though not all of them. The repertoire holds 150,000 or so clones, with around 93% as singletons. Sequences were derived from peripheral blood, sampled 28 days after the second AZD1222 dose. The receptor source for this set is an adult who received the AZD1222 COVID-19 vaccine.

This rearrangement joins TRBV20-1 to TRBJ1-1, with D unclear. From germline, CDR1 is DFQATT and CDR2 SNEGSKA (reference sequence). The CDR3 totals 12 residues. V gave up 3 bases and J gave up 4 bases, with 9 bases separating them. CDR3 DNA: TGCAGTGCTAGTTCTTTTTCCACTGAAGCTTTCTTT. It is translated as CSASSFSTEAFF.

This rearrangement joins TRBV30 to TRBJ2-7; the D gene is possibly TRBD1 (6 bases). Trimming removed 4 bases from V and 3 bases from J, with 10 bases in between. Germline loops: CDR1 GTSNPN, CDR2 SVGIG (reference sequence). The CDR3 extends over 12 amino acids. This CDR3 is CAWTRGIYEQYF. CDR3 coding DNA: TGTGCCTGGACGAGGGGGATCTACGAGCAGTACTTC.

The chain links TRBV4-3 to TRBJ1-1, with no clear D. Germline V gives CDR1 LGHNA, CDR2 YSLEER. Deletions cut 4 bases from V and 1 base from J, with 7 bases between. The CDR3 spans 13 residues. In DNA form, the CDR3 reads TGCGCCAGCAGCCCCAGTGCGAACACTGAAGCTTTCTTT. Its translation: CASSPSANTEAFF.

The chain combines TRBV9 with TRBJ1-2, with D hard to call. Between the trimmed V and J ends, which lost 1 base and 4 bases, there was a span of 14 bases. Germline V lookup: CDR1 SGDLS, CDR2 YYNGEE. CDR3 size: 15 residues. Here the CDR3 DNA reads TGTGCCAGCAGCGTACCAGGCTTATCGGTCTATGGCTACACCTTC. This translates into CASSVPGLSVYGYTF.

This rearrangement joins TRBV14 to TRBJ2-5; D remains ambiguous. From germline, CDR1 is SGHDN and CDR2 FVKESK. Trimming shortened V by 1 base and J by 7 bases, and 7 bases separated the two germline ends. The CDR3 sequence is 12 residues long. CDR3 in DNA: TGTGCCAGCAGCCAAGTTCTTCGGACCCAGTACTTC. Amino acid sequence: CASSQVLRTQYF.

This chain uses TRBV7-9 with TRBJ1-2, with a tentative D call TRBD1 (5 bases). The V gene's germline CDR1 is SEHNR and CDR2 FQNEAQ (reference sequence). V lost 3 bases to trimming and J lost 6 bases, with 14 bases between them. The CDR3 length is 14 residues. The CDR3 loop reads CASSLVEGVHGYTF. The CDR3 coding sequence is TGTGCCAGCAGCTTGGTGGAAGGGGTACATGGCTACACCTTC.

This clone has a single count. The genes are TRBV6-4 and TRBJ2-3; 9 bases match TRBD1. Losses at the gene ends were 0 bases for V and 12 bases for J; bases not matched to a gene: 10. CDR1 and CDR2 from the germline V gene are MRHNA and SNTAGT. This CDR3 has 15 residues. The CDR3 reads CASSDSFGGTGTQYF. CDR3 nucleotides: TGTGCCAGCAGTGACTCCTTCGGAGGGACAGGGACTCAGTATTTT.

The V gene is TRBV27, the J gene TRBJ1-1; 7 bases map to TRBD1. The trim removed 0 bases at V and 3 bases at J, leaving 10 bases unmatched. Germline loops: CDR1 MNHEY, CDR2 SMNVEV (reference sequence). The CDR3 loop spans 17 amino acids. CDR3 bases: TGTGCCAGCAGTTTATCGGAACCAGGGGGTGGGTACACTGAAGCTTTCTTT. Protein: CASSLSEPGGGYTEAFF.

This clone was detected once. This CDR3 reads CASSPGTSVFNEQFF. The CDR3 DNA reads as TGTGCCAGCAGTCCCGGGACTAGCGTTTTCAATGAGCAGTTCTTC. This chain links TRBV7-2 with TRBJ2-1; TRBD2 aligns across 10 bases. With V trimmed by 6 bases and J by 6 bases, 8 bases remained unmatched. The CDR3 totals 15 residues. The germline V gene encodes CDR1 SGHTA and CDR2 FQGNSA.

This chain connects TRBV7-3 to TRBJ1-5; D is perhaps TRBD1 (5 bases). Trimming pared 1 base from V and 6 bases from J, leaving 10 bases between. Germline CDR1 is SGHTA and CDR2 is FQGTGA. The CDR3 is 14 amino acids. CDR3 in DNA: TGTGCCAGCAGCTTAAAGAGGGGAGTTCAGCCCCAGCATTTT. This codes for CASSLKRGVQPQHF. Variable domain in full (rest from reference TRBV7-3 and TRBJ1-5): GAGVSQTPSNKVTEKGKYVELRCDPISGHTALYWYRQSLGQGPEFLIYFQGTGAADDSGLPNDRFFAVRPEGSVSTLKIQRTERGDSAVYLCASSLKRGVQPQHFGDGTRLSIL.

The chain is built from TRBV4-1 and TRBJ2-5, with TRBD2 identical over 9 bases. There are 16 residues in the CDR3. V shed 4 bases and J 4 bases; nucleotides not matched to a gene: 10. Germline V lookup: CDR1 MGHRA, CDR2 YSYEKL. The CDR3 DNA follows: TGCGCCAGCAGCCGTTCGGCCGGGACTAGCAGAGAGACCCAGTACTTC. Translation gives CASSRSAGTSRETQYF.

V is TRBV7-2 and J is TRBJ2-3; TRBD2 might be the D (6 bases). Germline V gene lookup returns CDR1 SGHTA and CDR2 FQGNSA. V was pared by 3 bases and J by 4 bases, with 8 bases between. The CDR3 sequence is 13 residues long. The CDR3 coding sequence is TGTGCCAGCAGCTTGGCGGGGCCAGATACGCAGTATTTT. It codes for CASSLAGPDTQYF.